A single sample is the source of the 30 T cell receptor beta chains below, sequenced in a study of cytomegalovirus exposure and HLA in healthy donors. With 60 Vbeta and 13 Jbeta primers, the PCR was carried out. TCRdb keeps only in-frame clones here, not all; method: immunoSEQ multiplex PCR. The data hold about 130,000 clones, with around 80% observed a single time. Sequences were obtained from PBMCs. The source is a female donor in good health and CMV-seronegative.

CDR3 sequence (DNA): TGTGCCAGCAGATCTAACAGGGAAGGGGTTGAAAAACTGTTTTTT. Amino acid sequence: CASRSNREGVEKLFF. The chain has TRBV7-8 and TRBJ1-4; D is possibly TRBD1 (6 bases). V was pared by 6 bases and J by 7 bases, with 18 bases between. CDR3 length: 15 amino acids. Per the germline V gene, CDR1 is SGHVS and CDR2 is FQNEAQ.

The V call is TRBV7-2, the J call TRBJ2-7; 8 nucleotides agree with TRBD2. The CDR3 loop spans 15 amino acids. Germline V lookup: CDR1 SGHTA, CDR2 FQGNSA. J was trimmed by 6 bases and V by 5 bases; bases with no gene match: 12. Written as DNA, the CDR3 is TGTGCCAGCAGCCCCCCCGGACTAGCAGGACTCGAGCAGTACTTC. It is translated as CASSPPGLAGLEQYF.

V usage is TRBV10-3 and J usage is TRBJ1-2; possibly TRBD1 for D (6 bases). Trimming shortened V by 8 bases and J by 5 bases, and 18 bases separated the two germline ends. Germline assignment: CDR1 ENHRY and CDR2 SYGVKD. The CDR3 has 14 residues. This CDR3 is CAIHAGGAPYGYTF. The CDR3, as DNA: TGTGCCATCCACGCGGGGGGCGCCCCTTATGGCTACACCTTC.

The genes are TRBV5-6 and TRBJ2-5, with a tentative D call TRBD1 (5 bases). V was cut by 0 bases and J by 7 bases, with 10 bases left in between. The CDR3 is 13 residues long. From germline, CDR1 is SGHDT and CDR2 YYEEEE. The chain's CDR3 is CASSLVQGGTQYF. The CDR3 nucleotides are TGTGCCAGCAGCTTGGTGCAGGGTGGGACCCAGTACTTC.

V gene TRBV9 combines with J gene TRBJ1-1; tentative D call: TRBD1 (5 bases). The CDR3 is 13 amino acids. The germline CDR1 and CDR2 sequences are SGDLS and YYNGEE. V lost 0 bases and J 4 bases, leaving 7 bases between the germline ends. CDR3 in amino acids: CASSVEGATEAFF. The CDR3, as DNA: TGTGCCAGCAGCGTAGAAGGGGCCACTGAAGCTTTCTTT. Supplemented by reference TRBV9 and TRBJ1-1, the full variable domain reads DSGVTQTPKHLITATGQRVTLRCSPRSGDLSVYWYQQSLDQGLQFLIQYYNGEERAKGNILERFSAQQFPDLHSELNLSSLELGDSALYFCASSVEGATEAFFGQGTRLTVV.

For the CDR3, the DNA is TGTGCCAGCAGGGAGACAGACAATGAGCAGTTCTTC. The encoded protein is CASRETDNEQFF. The chain recombines TRBV2 with TRBJ2-1, with a tentative D call TRBD1 (5 bases). Deletions cut 6 bases from V and 5 bases from J, with 8 bases between. In germline, CDR1 is SNHLY, CDR2 FYNNEI. There are 12 residues in the CDR3.

The chain is built from TRBV12-5 and TRBJ2-3, with 13 bases that match TRBD2. CDR3 length: 19 residues. The germline CDR1 and CDR2 sequences are LGHNT and FRNRAP. Unmatched junction bases numbered 11, after V lost 4 bases and J lost 1 base. The CDR3 DNA sequence: TGTGCTAGTGGTTGGAGGGTGTTGGGACTAGCGGGGCGCACAGATACGCAGTATTTT. Residues: CASGWRVLGLAGRTDTQYF.

In DNA, the CDR3 is TGTGCCAGCAGCTTAGGGAGCGGGGGGGCGCGGGAGACCCAGTACTTC. Protein: CASSLGSGGARETQYF. The rearrangement uses TRBV5-4 and TRBJ2-5; TRBD2 matches 10 bases. There are 16 residues in the CDR3. J gave up 5 bases and V 2 bases, and 9 bases lay outside the gene matches. Germline V gene lookup returns CDR1 SGHNT and CDR2 YYREEE (reference sequence). The full variable domain, in which reference TRBV5-4 and TRBJ2-5 provide the parts outside the CDR3, is ETGVTQSPTHLIKTRGQQVTLRCSSQSGHNTVSWYQQALGQGPQFIFQYYREEENGRGNFPPRFSGLQFPNYSSELNVNALELDDSALYLCASSLGSGGARETQYFGPGTRLLVL.

The chain combines TRBV5-4 with TRBJ2-7; D is uncertain. Per germline, CDR1 SGHNT and CDR2 YYREEE (reference sequence). The CDR3 totals 12 residues. Trimming removed 0 bases at V and 6 bases at J, with 7 bases between. The CDR3 coding sequence is TGTGCCAGCAGCTTGGTCGGTGGCGAGCAGTACTTC. Protein product: CASSLVGGEQYF. Full variable domain (rest looked up from reference TRBV5-4 and TRBJ2-7): ETGVTQSPTHLIKTRGQQVTLRCSSQSGHNTVSWYQQALGQGPQFIFQYYREEENGRGNFPPRFSGLQFPNYSSELNVNALELDDSALYLCASSLVGGEQYFGPGTRLTVT.

The rearrangement joins TRBV5-6 to TRBJ1-1; a possible D gene is TRBD1 (5 bases). Germline loops: CDR1 SGHDT, CDR2 YYEEEE. This CDR3 comprises 11 residues. V was trimmed by 0 bases and J by 8 bases, leaving 5 bases between them. The CDR3 bases are TGTGCCAGCAGCTTGGGGACAGAAGCTTTCTTT. This sequence encodes CASSLGTEAFF. The full variable domain, its missing parts supplied by reference TRBV5-6 and TRBJ1-1, is DAGVTQSPTHLIKTRGQQVTLRCSPKSGHDTVSWYQQALGQGPQFIFQYYEEEERQRGNFPDRFSGHQFPNYSSELNVNALLLGDSALYLCASSLGTEAFFGQGTRLTVV.

This clone was seen a few times. CDR3 sequence: CASSPRQRYSEAFF. The CDR3 DNA reads TGTGCCAGCAGTCCACGACAACGGTACTCTGAAGCTTTCTTT. The rearrangement joins TRBV27 to TRBJ1-1; D not certain. The V gene lost 5 bases and the J gene lost 6 bases, with 16 bases spanning the gap. Germline lookup yields CDR1 MNHEY and CDR2 SMNVEV (reference sequence). CDR3 size: 14 residues.

J is TRBJ2-7 and V is TRBV5-1, with 7 bases identical to TRBD2. The junction had 6 bases not matched to a gene; V was cut back by 0 bases and J by 3 bases. The germline CDR1 and CDR2 sequences are SGHRS and YFSETQ. The CDR3 is 15 residues long. As DNA, the CDR3 is TGCGCCAGCAGCTTGGTTGGCGGGAGCAACTACGAGCAGTACTTC. It is translated as CASSLVGGSNYEQYF.

The chain joins TRBV19 to TRBJ1-1; D is uncertain. V shed 5 bases and J shed 4 bases, with 8 bases lying between them. Per the germline V gene, CDR1 is LNHDA and CDR2 is SQIVND (reference sequence). This CDR3 is 12 amino acids long. CDR3 amino acids: CASSLLGTEAFF. The CDR3 nucleotides are TGTGCCAGTAGTCTGCTAGGCACTGAAGCTTTCTTT.

The rearrangement links TRBV6-5 to TRBJ2-4; D is perhaps TRBD1 (5 bases). Germline values: CDR1 MNHEY, CDR2 SVGAGI. V lost 6 bases and J 9 bases, leaving 18 bases between the germline ends. This CDR3 spans 14 amino acids. The CDR3 nucleotides are TGTGCCAGCAGGCCAGACAGAGGCTGGAGCATTCAGTACTTC. This gives the protein CASRPDRGWSIQYF.

DNA of the CDR3: TGTGCCAGCAGTTTATTCGCAGGGCGGCGGACCGGGGAGCTGTTTTTT. Translation: CASSLFAGRRTGELFF. This chain uses TRBV27 with TRBJ2-2, with a weak D call TRBD1 (5 bases). The CDR3 consists of 16 residues. The germline CDR1 and CDR2 sequences are MNHEY and SMNVEV (reference sequence). The V and J ends lost 1 base and 5 bases respectively, with 14 bases between them.

This chain links TRBV5-1 with TRBJ1-2; D is ambiguous. The germline gives CDR1 SGHRS, CDR2 YFSETQ. The CDR3 has 12 residues. The V and J ends lost 0 bases and 8 bases respectively, with 8 bases between them. The CDR3 region is CASSLAGWGYTF. The CDR3 coding sequence is TGCGCCAGCAGCTTGGCGGGGTGGGGCTACACCTTC.

V is TRBV7-9 and J is TRBJ2-3; 10 nucleotides agree with TRBD1. The V segment lost 5 bases and the J segment 2 bases; nucleotides outside the gene matches: 13. The germline gives CDR1 SEHNR, CDR2 FQNEAQ (reference sequence). The CDR3 covers 18 residues. CDR3 in DNA: TGTGCCAGCAGCAGCCGGGACAGGGGCGTTCTTTTCACAGATACGCAGTATTTT. It yields the protein CASSSRDRGVLFTDTQYF.

This clone showed up just a few times. J is TRBJ1-1 and V is TRBV9; 10 positions agree with TRBD1. Per the germline V gene, CDR1 is SGDLS and CDR2 is YYNGEE. With V trimmed by 5 bases and J by 2 bases, 3 bases remained unmatched. This CDR3 is 14 amino acids long. Here the CDR3 reads CASRGDRGNTEAFF. CDR3 nucleotide sequence: TGTGCCAGCAGGGGGGACAGGGGAAACACTGAAGCTTTCTTT.

The chain couples TRBV6-5 to TRBJ2-2; maybe TRBD2 (7 bases). With 2 bases removed from V and 5 bases from J, the gap between germline ends came to 15 bases. The CDR3 is made up of 16 amino acids. Germline CDR1 reads MNHEY; CDR2 reads SVGAGI. This chain's CDR3 is CASSYRGALETGELFF. The CDR3 DNA reads as TGTGCCAGCAGTTACCGGGGGGCGCTGGAGACCGGGGAGCTGTTTTTT.

Concerning this clone itself: In the same sample, other DNA sequences code for this CDR3. The chain uses TRBV18 and TRBJ2-7, with no clear D. Trimming took off 3 bases at V and 0 bases at J, with 6 bases between the two ends. CDR3 size: 13 residues. Germline lookup yields CDR1 KGHSH and CDR2 LQKENI. CDR3: CASSPPSSYEQYF. DNA for the CDR3: TGTGCCAGCTCACCGCCTAGCTCCTACGAGCAGTACTTC.

This rearrangement joins TRBV27 to TRBJ2-5, with 10 bases aligning to TRBD1. The closer fit of TRBJ2-7 to the DNA end suggests the J call may be wrong. This CDR3 contains 15 residues. Germline V gene data show CDR1 as MNHEY and CDR2 as SMNVEV (reference sequence). The CDR3 bases are TGTGCCAGCAGTCCCACCGGACAGGGGGTGAACGAGCAGTACTTC. Protein sequence: CASSPTGQGVNEQYF.

This chain uses TRBV11-2 with TRBJ1-1; 9 bases agree with TRBD1. Per the germline V gene, CDR1 is SGHAT and CDR2 is FQNNGV. V shed 3 bases and J 5 bases; nucleotides not matched to a gene: 10. This CDR3 has 16 residues. The CDR3 is CASSFWKNRGRTEAFF. CDR3 bases: TGTGCCAGCAGCTTTTGGAAAAACAGGGGGCGGACTGAAGCTTTCTTT. Supplemented by reference TRBV11-2 and TRBJ1-1, the full variable domain reads EAGVAQSPRYKIIEKRQSVAFWCNPISGHATLYWYQQILGQGPKLLIQFQNNGVVDDSQLPKDRFSAERLKGVDSTLKIQPAKLEDSAVYLCASSFWKNRGRTEAFFGQGTRLTVV.

The chain links TRBV11-3 to TRBJ2-7, with a possible D match to TRBD2 (5 bases). V shed 3 bases and J shed 7 bases, with 10 bases lying between them. CDR3 size: 12 residues. The germline CDR1 and CDR2 sequences are SGHNT and YENEEA. CDR3 in DNA: TGTGCCAGCAGCTTTAGATCGGGAGAGCAGTACTTC. This sequence encodes CASSFRSGEQYF.

Notes on this clone: Without the conserved terminal phenylalanine or tryptophan, this CDR3 likely stems from a read error. This sequence joins TRBV15 and TRBJ1-5; D ambiguous. V was shortened by 5 bases and J by 7 bases, with 9 bases between the two germline ends. CDR3 length: 12 amino acids. Germline V CDR1 and CDR2: LNHNV, YYDKDF (reference sequence). CDR3 protein: CATSPVRQPQHL. The CDR3 bases are TGTGCCACCAGCCCGGTAAGACAGCCCCAGCATCTT.

The chain employs TRBV2 and TRBJ2-3, with a weak D call TRBD1 (5 bases). The ends were cut back, 3 bases at V and 2 bases at J, with 9 bases in the middle. This CDR3 region has 14 residues. Germline loops: CDR1 SNHLY, CDR2 FYNNEI. As DNA, the CDR3 is TGTGCCAGCAGTGACAGGGTATCCACAGATACGCAGTATTTT. It encodes CASSDRVSTDTQYF.

V and J are TRBV5-1 and TRBJ2-5; weak D call: TRBD2 (6 bases). The J call may be faulty, since TRBJ2-7 better matches the DNA end. Germline values: CDR1 SGHRS, CDR2 YFSETQ. The CDR3 is 15 residues long. The chain's CDR3 is CASSPMGGGAHEQYF. CDR3 nucleotide sequence: TGCGCCAGCAGCCCGATGGGGGGTGGGGCGCACGAGCAGTACTTC.

The genes are TRBV7-9 and TRBJ2-5; D perhaps matches TRBD2 (6 bases). CDR1 is SEHNR, CDR2 FQNEAQ, per germline (reference sequence). The CDR3 spans 15 residues. V lost 1 base and J lost 0, with 9 bases in between. The CDR3 spells CASSLDGGYQETQYF. The CDR3 bases are TGTGCCAGCAGCTTAGATGGGGGGTACCAAGAGACCCAGTACTTC.

The V gene is TRBV2, the J gene TRBJ2-7; 8 nucleotides line up with TRBD2. There are 14 residues in the CDR3. The germline CDR1 and CDR2 sequences are SNHLY and FYNNEI. With 8 bases clipped from V and 2 bases from J, the junction kept 8 bases outside the gene matches. The CDR3 DNA follows: TGTGCCAGCGGTAGGACGGGGGGGACCTACGAGCAGTACTTC. Translated, it gives CASGRTGGTYEQYF.

In this sample, this clone turned up once. V usage is TRBV14 and J usage is TRBJ1-2; the D gene is possibly TRBD1 (5 bases). CDR3 length equals 13 residues. V was shortened by 5 bases and J by 8 bases, with 15 bases between the two germline ends. From germline, CDR1 is SGHDN and CDR2 FVKESK. DNA of the CDR3: TGTGCCAGCAGCATTACAACAGGTGACGGCTACACCTTC. Its translation: CASSITTGDGYTF.

As for this clone: Other nucleotide sequences from this sample produce the same CDR3. V is TRBV19 and J is TRBJ1-3, with 7 bases identical to TRBD1. The V and J ends lost 7 bases and 0 bases, in that order; junction bases with no gene match: 3. Germline V gene data show CDR1 as LNHDA and CDR2 as SQIVND (reference sequence). The CDR3 runs 14 residues. The CDR3 DNA follows: TGTGCCAGTACGACAGGGAGCTCTGGAAACACCATATATTTT. It is translated as CASTTGSSGNTIYF. The full variable domain, in which reference TRBV19 and TRBJ1-3 provide the parts outside the CDR3, is DGGITQSPKYLFRKEGQNVTLSCEQNLNHDAMYWYRQDPGQGLRLIYYSQIVNDFQKGDIAEGYSVSREKKESFPLTVTSAQKNPTAFYLCASTTGSSGNTIYFGEGSWLTVV.